This T cell receptor beta chain was observed in a study of OX40 agonist ivuxolimab in advanced cancers. At the level of the study: Subjects had a mean age of 60 years, with a range of 23 to 79; around 84% were male. Allowance was made for prior anti-PD-1, anti-PD-L1 or anti-CTLA-4 therapy, and around 41% had some.

V trimming: 4 bases; J trimming: 2 bases; junction bases outside the gene matches: 6. Germline CDR1 MNHEY, CDR2 SVGAGI. CDR3 length equals 16 residues. Clones were sequenced by immunoSEQ multiplex PCR, and TCRdb holds only the in-frame ones, with some missing. The data hold about 12,000 clones, with around 80% observed a single time. J is TRBJ2-1 and V is TRBV6-5, with 9 bases matching TRBD2. This clonotype was obtained from an adult with an advanced solid tumor such as melanoma, head and neck, liver or kidney cancer. The sample here was CD4+ or CD8+ T cells sorted from blood, taken in a trial of the OX40 agonist ivuxolimab. CDR3 protein: CASSFSGSIPYNEQFF. Written as DNA, the CDR3 is TGTGCCAGCAGTTTTAGCGGGAGCATTCCCTACAATGAGCAGTTCTTC.